The clone carrying this T cell receptor beta chain was picked up many times. TCRdb re-derived calls from the RT-PCR reads in MiXCR, one entry per CDR3 protein. The sample carries about 680,000 distinct CDR3 sequences, 11% to 15% recorded once. With 4 bases clipped from V and 0 bases from J, the junction kept 7 bases outside the gene matches. In germline, CDR1 is SGHDT, CDR2 YYEEEE. The CDR3 extends over 16 amino acids. This clonotype was sampled from a female donor in good health, serving as a healthy control. Sequencing was performed on memory CD4+ T cells from blood. The rearrangement uses TRBV5-6 and TRBJ1-2, with TRBD1 matching over 9 bases. CDR3 residues: CASSRPGQGPNYGYTF. CDR3 bases: TGTGCCAGCAGCCGGCCGGGACAGGGACCTAACTATGGCTACACCTTC.